Many counts were recorded for the clone carrying this TCR beta chain. The antigen is unknown. An end of the junction differs from the germline gene, which may be a read error. The TCRbeta library was prepared with unique molecular identifiers. TCRdb analysed the PCR reads with MiXCR anew, one entry per CDR3 protein. In the table there are about 230,000 distinct CDR3 sequences, 11% of which are singletons. This sample is drawn from a study of T-cell reconstitution after alpha-beta-depleted transplantation in children. Notes on the study in general: Reports say that about two months after transplant, the alpha-beta T cells came out of several hundred graft clones that had expanded.

The sequence derives from a child younger than two with acute myeloid leukemia, due to receive a stem cell transplant. This specimen was PBMCs, taken before TCRalphabeta/CD19-depleted stem cell transplant.

CDR3 sequence: CSARFGQGDF. In DNA, the CDR3 is TGCAGTGCTAGGTTCGGACAGGGGGATTTT. J is TRBJ2-3 and V is TRBV20-1; 10 bases fit TRBD1. The CDR3 extends over 10 amino acids. Looked up from germline, CDR1 is DFQATT and CDR2 is SNEGSKA (reference sequence).